A selection of T cell receptor beta chains follows, all from one sample in a study of blood T cells in healthy people across ages. Using its own MiXCR run on the 5' RACE reads, TCRdb lists one record per CDR3 protein. This sample carries roughly 730,000 distinct CDR3 sequences, about 56% of them seen once, and the ten largest clones take about a quarter. The sequenced sample was blood. These receptors were collected from a man aged 40-49 years in good health. Each CDR3 is given with its conserved first and last residue. Fields, in order: V gene, J gene, D gene, clone size, CDR3 DNA, CDR3 protein. A D gene is named only where the DNA matches it firmly. Not all rows give a size; the values are once, few, many and, for expanded clones, a class.

V gene: TRBV28; J gene: TRBJ1-2; D gene: TRBD1; clone size: few; CDR3 DNA: TGTGCCAGCAGTCCCCCAGGGGGCTTAATTGACTATGGCTACACCTTC; CDR3 protein: CASSPPGGLIDYGYTF
V gene: TRBV19; J gene: TRBJ2-1; D gene: TRBD1; clone size: -; CDR3 DNA: TGTGCCAGTAGTCCCGGGACAGGGTGGGGCAATGAGCAGTTCTTC; CDR3 protein: CASSPGTGWGNEQFF
V gene: TRBV29-1; J gene: TRBJ1-2; D gene: -; clone size: -; CDR3 DNA: TGCAGCGTTGTAGGGTCGCTTGGGGATGGCTGCACCTTC; CDR3 protein: CSVVGSLGDGCTF
V gene: TRBV30; J gene: TRBJ2-1; D gene: -; clone size: -; CDR3 DNA: TGTGCCTGGAGTATCAGGGTTACCACCTACAATGAGCAGTTCTTC; CDR3 protein: CAWSIRVTTYNEQFF
V gene: TRBV28; J gene: TRBJ2-7; D gene: -; clone size: -; CDR3 DNA: TGTGCCAGCACTCCTAGGGCCCTTTGGGAGCAGTACTTC; CDR3 protein: CASTPRALWEQYF
V gene: TRBV27; J gene: TRBJ2-3; D gene: TRBD1; clone size: -; CDR3 DNA: TGTGCCAGCAGCCCGGACAGGGGGACTGATGCGCAGTATTTT; CDR3 protein: CASSPDRGTDAQYF
V gene: TRBV4-1; J gene: TRBJ2-1; D gene: -; clone size: -; CDR3 DNA: TGCGCCAGCAGCCAAGATGTAAGCTCTATCTCGAGGTACAATGAGCAGTTCTTC; CDR3 protein: CASSQDVSSISRYNEQFF
V gene: TRBV29-1; J gene: TRBJ2-5; D gene: -; clone size: -; CDR3 DNA: TGCAGCGTTGAAGTAGGGGGTTTGGAGACCCAGTACTTC; CDR3 protein: CSVEVGGLETQYF
V gene: TRBV6-5; J gene: TRBJ1-5; D gene: -; clone size: -; CDR3 DNA: TGTGCCAGCAGTTACTCCGGGGCCCGGGGTCAGCCCCAGCATTTT; CDR3 protein: CASSYSGARGQPQHF
V gene: TRBV28; J gene: TRBJ2-3; D gene: -; clone size: few; CDR3 DNA: TGTGCCAGCAGTCTATGGACTCCGGGCGCAGATACGCAGTATTTT; CDR3 protein: CASSLWTPGADTQYF
V gene: TRBV6-5; J gene: TRBJ2-1; D gene: -; clone size: -; CDR3 DNA: TGTGCCAGCAGTTACATCGCGGGGCCCTACAATGAGCAGTTCTTC; CDR3 protein: CASSYIAGPYNEQFF
V gene: TRBV5-1; J gene: TRBJ2-3; D gene: TRBD2; clone size: -; CDR3 DNA: TGCGCCAGCAGGGCGGGGGGACGCACAGATACGCAGTATTTT; CDR3 protein: CASRAGGRTDTQYF
V gene: TRBV7-2; J gene: TRBJ2-2; D gene: TRBD1; clone size: -; CDR3 DNA: TGTGCCAGCAGCTTACGGTCACAGGGGGCTTCCGGGGAGCTGTTTTTT; CDR3 protein: CASSLRSQGASGELFF
V gene: TRBV25-1; J gene: TRBJ2-1; D gene: -; clone size: few; CDR3 DNA: TGTGCCAGCAGTGAATCCGTTGAGCAGTTCTTC; CDR3 protein: CASSESVEQFF
V gene: TRBV12-5; J gene: TRBJ2-5; D gene: TRBD2; clone size: -; CDR3 DNA: TGTACTAGTGGTTTGGAAGCGGGAAGGGAGCAGTACTTC; CDR3 protein: CTSGLEAGREQYF
V gene: TRBV7-2; J gene: TRBJ2-1; D gene: TRBD2; clone size: -; CDR3 DNA: TGTGCCAGCAGCCCCGGGACTAGCGGGGGGCGATACAATGAGCAGTTCTTC; CDR3 protein: CASSPGTSGGRYNEQFF
V gene: TRBV6-2/TRBV6-3; J gene: TRBJ2-4; D gene: -; clone size: -; CDR3 DNA: TGTGCCAGCACCGACAAAACCATAGCCAAAAACATTCAGTACTTC; CDR3 protein: CASTDKTIAKNIQYF
V gene: TRBV12-3/TRBV12-4; J gene: TRBJ2-2; D gene: -; clone size: -; CDR3 DNA: TGTGCCAGCAGTTTGGGGACCGAGAACACCGGGGAGCTGTTTTTT; CDR3 protein: CASSLGTENTGELFF
V gene: TRBV5-1; J gene: TRBJ2-7; D gene: -; clone size: -; CDR3 DNA: TGCGCCAGCACGATTTCGGGGGTAAGCTCCTACGAGCAGTACTTC; CDR3 protein: CASTISGVSSYEQYF
V gene: TRBV7-2; J gene: TRBJ2-7; D gene: -; clone size: few; CDR3 DNA: TGTGCCAGCAGCTTGGTGGGGCAGATCTCCTACGAGCAGTACTTC; CDR3 protein: CASSLVGQISYEQYF
V gene: TRBV4-2; J gene: TRBJ1-2; D gene: TRBD1; clone size: few; CDR3 DNA: TGTGCCAGCAGCCACCCCGGACAGGGGCACGGTGGCTACACCTTC; CDR3 protein: CASSHPGQGHGGYTF
V gene: TRBV13; J gene: TRBJ2-1; D gene: TRBD2; clone size: once; CDR3 DNA: TGTGCCAGCAGACCGGGACTAGCAAGGATTGGCCCAGTTAACAATGAGCAGTTCTTC; CDR3 protein: CASRPGLARIGPVNNEQFF
V gene: TRBV28; J gene: TRBJ2-5; D gene: -; clone size: -; CDR3 DNA: TGTGCCAGCAGTCAACCGGGACTGGGATCGGAAACCCAGTACTTC; CDR3 protein: CASSQPGLGSETQYF
V gene: TRBV20-1; J gene: TRBJ1-2; D gene: -; clone size: few; CDR3 DNA: TGCAGTGCTAGAGAGACAATTACAGGCGCTAATGGCTACACCTTC; CDR3 protein: CSARETITGANGYTF
V gene: TRBV10-3; J gene: TRBJ2-3; D gene: TRBD1; clone size: -; CDR3 DNA: TGTGCCATCAGTGAGTCCCGGACAGGGGGTGGGACAGATACGCAGTATTTT; CDR3 protein: CAISESRTGGGTDTQYF
V gene: TRBV27; J gene: TRBJ2-1; D gene: -; clone size: -; CDR3 DNA: TGTGCCAGCAGAAAAACGACAGCCCCAAATGGGCAGTTCTTC; CDR3 protein: CASRKTTAPNGQFF
V gene: TRBV5-5; J gene: TRBJ2-3; D gene: -; clone size: once; CDR3 DNA: TGTGCCAGTCACATTCAGGGCGCAGATACGCAGTATTTT; CDR3 protein: CASHIQGADTQYF
V gene: TRBV29-1; J gene: TRBJ1-1; D gene: -; clone size: -; CDR3 DNA: TGCAGCGTTGGCCTCGGGGTGAACACTGAAGCTTTCTTT; CDR3 protein: CSVGLGVNTEAFF
V gene: TRBV25-1; J gene: TRBJ2-7; D gene: -; clone size: once; CDR3 DNA: TGTGCCAGCAGTGCTTCGGGGGAGGTGAGCTCCTACGAGCAGTACTTC; CDR3 protein: CASSASGEVSSYEQYF
V gene: TRBV7-8; J gene: TRBJ2-7; D gene: -; clone size: -; CDR3 DNA: TGTGCCAGCAGCTACCTCCCCCCCTTATTTACACTCTACGAGCAGTACTTC; CDR3 protein: CASSYLPPLFTLYEQYF
V gene: TRBV29-1; J gene: TRBJ1-2; D gene: TRBD1; clone size: -; CDR3 DNA: TGCAGCGTTGAAGCCCTGGGACAGGGGAATGGCTACACCTTC; CDR3 protein: CSVEALGQGNGYTF
V gene: TRBV12-3/TRBV12-4; J gene: TRBJ2-7; D gene: -; clone size: -; CDR3 DNA: TGTGCCAGCAGTCCCCAGGGTTCGAGCTCCTACGAGCAGTACTTC; CDR3 protein: CASSPQGSSSYEQYF
V gene: TRBV11-2; J gene: TRBJ2-5; D gene: TRBD2; clone size: -; CDR3 DNA: TGTGCCAGCAGCTTACCCGGGGGGGCCAGGGAGACCCAGTACTTC; CDR3 protein: CASSLPGGARETQYF
V gene: TRBV6-5; J gene: TRBJ1-2; D gene: -; clone size: -; CDR3 DNA: TGTGCCGCCAGTTCGTGGGCAGGGGTTCGGAGGGCCTATGGCTACACCTTC; CDR3 protein: CAASSWAGVRRAYGYTF
V gene: TRBV27; J gene: TRBJ1-1; D gene: TRBD1; clone size: -; CDR3 DNA: TGTGCCAGCAAAACGACAGGGGGAGTGACTGAAGCTTTCTTT; CDR3 protein: CASKTTGGVTEAFF
V gene: TRBV20-1; J gene: TRBJ2-3; D gene: -; clone size: -; CDR3 DNA: TGCAGTGCTCCGCCAGGGGAAGCCTCTCCAGATACGCAGTATTTT; CDR3 protein: CSAPPGEASPDTQYF
V gene: TRBV5-1; J gene: TRBJ2-4; D gene: -; clone size: -; CDR3 DNA: TGCGCCAGCAGCGGGGCCGGGACACCTGAAAACATTCAGTACTTC; CDR3 protein: CASSGAGTPENIQYF
V gene: TRBV3-1; J gene: TRBJ2-4; D gene: TRBD1; clone size: few; CDR3 DNA: TGTGCCAGCAGCCAAGATCGGTCAGGGGGACACATTCAGTACTTC; CDR3 protein: CASSQDRSGGHIQYF
V gene: TRBV2; J gene: TRBJ2-1; D gene: -; clone size: -; CDR3 DNA: TGTGCCAGCAGCCCCAATGACAATGAGCAGTTCTTC; CDR3 protein: CASSPNDNEQFF
V gene: TRBV5-1; J gene: TRBJ1-2; D gene: -; clone size: -; CDR3 DNA: TGCGCCAGCACCGATGACTTAACTGGAGGTGGCTACACCTTC; CDR3 protein: CASTDDLTGGGYTF
V gene: TRBV7-7; J gene: TRBJ2-2; D gene: -; clone size: few; CDR3 DNA: TGTGCTAGCAGCTTCAGCCCACCATGGGGGGAGAACACCGGGGAGCTGTTTTTT; CDR3 protein: CASSFSPPWGENTGELFF
V gene: TRBV5-1; J gene: TRBJ2-2; D gene: -; clone size: -; CDR3 DNA: TGCGCCAGCAGCTTCGGTAGTCCCGGGGAGCTGTTTTTT; CDR3 protein: CASSFGSPGELFF
V gene: TRBV4-1; J gene: TRBJ2-3; D gene: TRBD2; clone size: -; CDR3 DNA: TGCGCCAGCAGCCAAGGACCAAGCGGGGACTACACAGATACGCAGTATTTT; CDR3 protein: CASSQGPSGDYTDTQYF
V gene: TRBV5-1; J gene: TRBJ2-3; D gene: TRBD2; clone size: few; CDR3 DNA: TGCGCCAGCAAGGTTTCGCCGGCGGCGGCGCGGGGACTAACAGATACGCAGTATTTT; CDR3 protein: CASKVSPAAARGLTDTQYF
V gene: TRBV28; J gene: TRBJ1-2; D gene: -; clone size: -; CDR3 DNA: TGTGCCAGCAGTACCGGTATAGCTGGCTACACCTTC; CDR3 protein: CASSTGIAGYTF
V gene: TRBV24-1; J gene: TRBJ2-5; D gene: -; clone size: few; CDR3 DNA: TGTGCCACCAGTCCAGGTCCAAAAGAGACCCAGTACTTC; CDR3 protein: CATSPGPKETQYF
V gene: TRBV3-1; J gene: TRBJ1-2; D gene: TRBD1; clone size: -; CDR3 DNA: TGTGCCAGCAGCCAAGCGGCTCCAGGGGGCATCAGTGGCTACACCTTC; CDR3 protein: CASSQAAPGGISGYTF
V gene: TRBV7-2; J gene: TRBJ1-2; D gene: TRBD1; clone size: -; CDR3 DNA: TGTGCCAGCAGCTCAGAGACAGGGGGCGGGGGCTACACCTTC; CDR3 protein: CASSSETGGGGYTF
V gene: TRBV5-5; J gene: TRBJ2-1; D gene: -; clone size: -; CDR3 DNA: TGTGCCAGCAGCCCGAACGGCCTAGTCATCAATGAGCAGTTCTTC; CDR3 protein: CASSPNGLVINEQFF
V gene: TRBV7-2; J gene: TRBJ2-7; D gene: TRBD1; clone size: -; CDR3 DNA: TGTGCCAGCAGCCAACGACAGGGCTTCTACAATGAGCAGTACTTC; CDR3 protein: CASSQRQGFYNEQYF
V gene: TRBV5-6; J gene: TRBJ2-5; D gene: TRBD1; clone size: -; CDR3 DNA: TGTGCCAGCAGCAAGGCGGGACAGGTAAACAATGAGCAGTACTTC; CDR3 protein: CASSKAGQVNNEQYF
V gene: TRBV29-1; J gene: TRBJ2-5; D gene: -; clone size: few; CDR3 DNA: TGCAGCGTTGCCCCACAAGAGACCCAGTACTTC; CDR3 protein: CSVAPQETQYF
V gene: TRBV5-1; J gene: TRBJ2-1; D gene: -; clone size: -; CDR3 DNA: TGCGCCAGCAGCTTGAGCTCTAACAGGGTTATCTCCTACAATGAGCAGTTCTTC; CDR3 protein: CASSLSSNRVISYNEQFF
V gene: TRBV27; J gene: TRBJ1-2; D gene: -; clone size: few; CDR3 DNA: TGTGCCAGCAGCTTCCACCGGGACAATGGCTACACCTTC; CDR3 protein: CASSFHRDNGYTF
V gene: TRBV9; J gene: TRBJ2-7; D gene: -; clone size: -; CDR3 DNA: TGTGCCAGCAGCGACGGGCAATACTGCGAGCAGTACTTC; CDR3 protein: CASSDGQYCEQYF
V gene: TRBV6-2/TRBV6-3; J gene: TRBJ2-1; D gene: TRBD2; clone size: once; CDR3 DNA: TGTGCCAGCAGTTACGAGGTAGCGGGAGGGGGTTCGTTCTTC; CDR3 protein: CASSYEVAGGGSFF
V gene: TRBV9; J gene: TRBJ2-1; D gene: TRBD2; clone size: -; CDR3 DNA: TGTGCCAGCAGCGTAGAAGAGACTAGCGGGAGGAGGGGTGAGCAGTTCTTC; CDR3 protein: CASSVEETSGRRGEQFF